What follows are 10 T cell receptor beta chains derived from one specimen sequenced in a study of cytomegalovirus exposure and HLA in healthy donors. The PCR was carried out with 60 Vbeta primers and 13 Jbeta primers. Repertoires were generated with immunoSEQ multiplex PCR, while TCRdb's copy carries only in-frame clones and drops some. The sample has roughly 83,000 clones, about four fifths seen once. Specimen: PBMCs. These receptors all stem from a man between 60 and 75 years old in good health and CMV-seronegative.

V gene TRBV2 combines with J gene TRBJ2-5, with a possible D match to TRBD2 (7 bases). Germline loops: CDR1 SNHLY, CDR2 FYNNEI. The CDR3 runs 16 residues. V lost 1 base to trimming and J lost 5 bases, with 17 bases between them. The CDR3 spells CASSEGPGGGQETQYF. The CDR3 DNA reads TGTGCCAGCAGTGAAGGACCTGGGGGGGGCCAGGAGACCCAGTACTTC.

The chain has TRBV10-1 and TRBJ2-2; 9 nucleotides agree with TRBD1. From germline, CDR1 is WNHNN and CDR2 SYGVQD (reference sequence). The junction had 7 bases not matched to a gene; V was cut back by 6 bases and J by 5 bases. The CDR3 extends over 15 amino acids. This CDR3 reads CASRGDRDRTGELFF. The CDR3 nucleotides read TGCGCCAGCAGGGGGGACAGGGATCGGACCGGGGAGCTGTTTTTT.

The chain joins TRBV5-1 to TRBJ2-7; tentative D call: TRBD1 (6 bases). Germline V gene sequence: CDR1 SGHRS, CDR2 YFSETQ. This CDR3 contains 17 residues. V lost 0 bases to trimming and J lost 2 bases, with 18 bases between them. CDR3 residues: CASSLESPGDTPYEQYF. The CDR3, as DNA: TGCGCCAGCAGCTTGGAGTCACCAGGGGATACACCCTACGAGCAGTACTTC.

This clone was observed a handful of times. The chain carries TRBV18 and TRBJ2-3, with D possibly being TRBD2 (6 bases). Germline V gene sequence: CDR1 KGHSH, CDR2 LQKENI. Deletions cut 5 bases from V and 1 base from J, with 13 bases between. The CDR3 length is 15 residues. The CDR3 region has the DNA TGTGCCAGCTCAAGATTAGCGGTAGGCACAGATACGCAGTATTTT. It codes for CASSRLAVGTDTQYF.

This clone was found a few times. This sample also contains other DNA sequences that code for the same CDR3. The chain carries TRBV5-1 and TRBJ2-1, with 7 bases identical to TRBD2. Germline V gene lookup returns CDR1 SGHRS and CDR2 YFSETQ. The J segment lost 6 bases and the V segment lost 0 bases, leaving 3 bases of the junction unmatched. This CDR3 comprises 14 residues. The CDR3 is CASSLVSGGNEQFF. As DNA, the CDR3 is TGCGCCAGCAGCTTGGTCTCGGGGGGCAATGAGCAGTTCTTC.

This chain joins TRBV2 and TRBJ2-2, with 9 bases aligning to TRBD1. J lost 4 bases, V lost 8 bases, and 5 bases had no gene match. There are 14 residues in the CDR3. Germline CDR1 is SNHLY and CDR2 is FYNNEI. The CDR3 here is CASADRGVTGELFF. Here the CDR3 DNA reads TGTGCCAGCGCCGACAGGGGGGTCACCGGGGAGCTGTTTTTT.

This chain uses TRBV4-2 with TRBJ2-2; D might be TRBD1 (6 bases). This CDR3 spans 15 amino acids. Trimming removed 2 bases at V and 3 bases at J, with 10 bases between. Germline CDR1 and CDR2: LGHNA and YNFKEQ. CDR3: CASSQLDRDTGELFF. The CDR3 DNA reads TGTGCCAGCAGCCAATTGGACAGAGACACCGGGGAGCTGTTTTTT.

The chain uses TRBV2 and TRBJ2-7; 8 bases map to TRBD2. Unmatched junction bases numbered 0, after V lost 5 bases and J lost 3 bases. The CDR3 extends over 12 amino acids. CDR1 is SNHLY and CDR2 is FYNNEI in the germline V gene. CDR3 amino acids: CASSRGGYEQYF. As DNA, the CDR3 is TGTGCCAGCAGTCGGGGGGGCTACGAGCAGTACTTC.

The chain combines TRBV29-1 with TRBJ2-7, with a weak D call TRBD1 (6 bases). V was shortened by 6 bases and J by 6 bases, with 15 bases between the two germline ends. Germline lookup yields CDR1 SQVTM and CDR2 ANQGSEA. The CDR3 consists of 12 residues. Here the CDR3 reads CSVQGILSEQYF. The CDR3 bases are TGCAGCGTCCAGGGGATTTTGAGCGAGCAGTACTTC.

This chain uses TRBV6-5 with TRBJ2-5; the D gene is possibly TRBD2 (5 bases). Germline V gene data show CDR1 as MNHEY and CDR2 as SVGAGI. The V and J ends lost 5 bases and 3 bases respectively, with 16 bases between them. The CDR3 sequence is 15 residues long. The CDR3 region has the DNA TGTGCCAGCAGTCGAAACGAGGGTATGGAAGAGACCCAGTACTTC. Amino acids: CASSRNEGMEETQYF.